These 21 T cell receptor beta chains were sequenced from one sample in a study of T cell repertoires in cytomegalovirus infection. TCRdb used MiXCR to reprocess the reads, holding one entry per CDR3 protein. The profile shows roughly 800,000 distinct CDR3 sequences, about 27% of them singletons. Which antigens these TCRs recognize remains unknown. The sequencing used cultured CD8+ T cells from PBMCs, collected from culture after CMV antigen stimulation. These receptor sequences come from a human donor in good health (CMV status not recorded). Some clones in this sample may be carry-over from other donors' samples.

There are a few counts of this clonotype. V usage is TRBV24-1 and J usage is TRBJ2-7, with 7 bases matching TRBD1. CDR1 and CDR2 (germline): KGHDR, SFDVKD. This CDR3 contains 13 residues. The V gene end was trimmed by 3 bases and the J gene end by 5 bases; junction bases not matched to a gene: 3. CDR3 coding DNA: TGTGCCACCAGTGATCCGGGACAGAACGAGCAGTACTTC. It encodes CATSDPGQNEQYF.

Written as DNA, the CDR3 is TGTGCCAGCAGTCTAGGACTAGCGGGGGGGCCGCTCGATGAGCAGTTCTTC. Translation: CASSLGLAGGPLDEQFF. V and J are TRBV6-5 and TRBJ2-1; 15 bases are a match to TRBD2. V lost 5 bases to trimming and J lost 8 bases; unmatched junction nucleotides: 10. The CDR3 length is 17 residues. The germline CDR1 and CDR2 sequences are MNHEY and SVGAGI.

This clonotype was seen more than once but under ten times. The chain carries TRBV6-5 and TRBJ2-5; D might be TRBD2 (5 bases). V was clipped by 7 bases and J by 1 base, with 13 bases between them. Per the germline V gene, CDR1 is MNHEY and CDR2 is SVGAGI. CDR3 size: 14 residues. In nucleotides, the CDR3 is TGTGCCAGCACCGCGGACGGGATCCAAGAGACCCAGTACTTC. Amino acids: CASTADGIQETQYF.

The chain has TRBV11-2 and TRBJ2-1; no clear D gene. V was cut by 5 bases and J by 10 bases, with 12 bases left in between. The CDR3 runs 12 residues. CDR1 and CDR2 from the germline V gene are SGHAT and FQNNGV. CDR3 DNA: TGTGCCAGCAGCCACACACGATACGAGCAGTTCTTC. Residues: CASSHTRYEQFF. The full variable domain, its missing parts supplied by reference TRBV11-2 and TRBJ2-1, is EAGVAQSPRYKIIEKRQSVAFWCNPISGHATLYWYQQILGQGPKLLIQFQNNGVVDDSQLPKDRFSAERLKGVDSTLKIQPAKLEDSAVYLCASSHTRYEQFFGPGTRLTVL.

The genes are TRBV4-1 and TRBJ2-7; D may correspond to TRBD1 or TRBD2 (5 bases each). V was shortened by 0 bases and J by 2 bases, with 14 bases between the two germline ends. CDR3 length: 16 residues. Germline V gene sequence: CDR1 MGHRA, CDR2 YSYEKL. The CDR3 sequence: CASSQDLSGRAYEQYF. CDR3 sequence (DNA): TGCGCCAGCAGCCAAGATTTATCGGGACGAGCCTACGAGCAGTACTTC.

The chain joins TRBV19 to TRBJ2-7; TRBD1 is a possible D gene (6 bases). The CDR3 loop spans 15 amino acids. CDR1 and CDR2 from the germline V gene are LNHDA and SQIVND (reference sequence). Trimming removed 6 bases from V and 2 bases from J, with 17 bases in between. DNA of the CDR3: TGTGCCAGTAGCAAGAACGGACAGAACGCCTACGAGCAGTACTTC. It specifies CASSKNGQNAYEQYF.

This clonotype has ten or more counts. V is TRBV7-2 and J is TRBJ1-1, with 7 bases identical to TRBD1. This CDR3 comprises 15 residues. Germline CDR1 reads SGHTA; CDR2 reads FQGNSA. Losses at the gene ends were 1 base for V and 4 bases for J; bases not matched to a gene: 6. CDR3 loop: CASSLVGRGSTEAFF. The CDR3 nucleotides are TGTGCCAGCAGCTTAGTCGGCAGGGGGAGCACTGAAGCTTTCTTT.

This CDR3 is CATLDGEKLFF. The CDR3 nucleotides are TGTGCCACCCTAGATGGAGAAAAACTGTTTTTT. This chain uses TRBV2 with TRBJ1-4; no definite D call. The CDR3 length is 11 residues. Germline CDR1 SNHLY, CDR2 FYNNEI. Trimming left V 10 bases short and J 8 bases short, with 11 bases between.

There are a few counts of this clonotype. The rearrangement joins TRBV6-5 to TRBJ2-5; D gene ambiguous. The V gene lost 2 bases and the J gene lost 5 bases, with 15 bases spanning the gap. The germline CDR1 and CDR2 sequences are MNHEY and SVGAGI. The CDR3 sequence is 15 residues long. CDR3 protein: CASSYVSAYGETQYF. CDR3 sequence (DNA): TGTGCCAGCAGTTACGTGTCAGCTTACGGGGAGACCCAGTACTTC.

This clonotype was picked up many times. This sequence joins TRBV7-6 and TRBJ1-5, with D possibly being TRBD1 (5 bases). V dropped 5 bases and J dropped 5 bases, with 10 bases sitting between them. Germline lookup yields CDR1 SGHVS and CDR2 FNYEAQ. This CDR3 comprises 13 residues. The CDR3 DNA follows: TGTGCCAGCAGCCCCGGGGGATATCAGCCCCAGCATTTT. Its translation is CASSPGGYQPQHF.

V usage is TRBV4-2 and J usage is TRBJ2-3, with D perhaps being TRBD1 or TRBD2 (5 bases each). V lost 1 base and J 4 bases, leaving 18 bases between the germline ends. The CDR3 is 17 residues long. Germline loops: CDR1 LGHNA, CDR2 YNFKEQ. The CDR3 region is CASSQASVGEFSDTQYF. DNA of the CDR3: TGTGCCAGCAGCCAAGCCTCGGTGGGGGAGTTCTCAGATACGCAGTATTTT.

The rearrangement joins TRBV5-6 to TRBJ1-6; the D is unclear. Trimming removed 0 bases at V and 5 bases at J, with 15 bases between. The CDR3 length is 17 residues. Germline values: CDR1 SGHDT, CDR2 YYEEEE. The CDR3, as DNA: TGTGCCAGCAGCTTGGATAGCTCGGCGAACAATAATTCACCCCTCCACTTT. Encoded protein: CASSLDSSANNNSPLHF.

This clonotype was counted between two and nine times. V is TRBV7-3 and J is TRBJ2-2, with a possible D match to TRBD2 (6 bases). V was pared by 2 bases and J by 2 bases, with 9 bases between. Germline loops: CDR1 SGHTA, CDR2 FQGTGA. The CDR3 runs to 15 residues. CDR3 residues: CASSLLEGNTGELFF. CDR3 in DNA: TGTGCCAGCAGCTTATTGGAGGGAAACACCGGGGAGCTGTTTTTT. Full variable domain (missing parts from reference TRBV7-3 and TRBJ2-2): GAGVSQTPSNKVTEKGKYVELRCDPISGHTALYWYRQSLGQGPEFLIYFQGTGAADDSGLPNDRFFAVRPEGSVSTLKIQRTERGDSAVYLCASSLLEGNTGELFFGEGSRLTVL.

This chain links TRBV6-6 with TRBJ2-2, with 7 nucleotides matching TRBD1. Germline loops: CDR1 MNHNY, CDR2 SVGAGI (reference sequence). The CDR3 runs to 17 residues. V gave up 5 bases and J gave up 0 bases; unmatched junction bases: 9. The CDR3 DNA sequence: TGTGCCAGCAGTCCTCCTTCCGGGACAGCGAACACCGGGGAGCTGTTTTTT. Translating gives CASSPPSGTANTGELFF.

This clonotype turned up a few times. The V gene is TRBV2, the J gene TRBJ1-2; TRBD1 aligns across 7 bases. V lost 0 bases to trimming and J lost 7 bases; unmatched junction nucleotides: 11. The CDR3 totals 16 residues. Germline V lookup: CDR1 SNHLY, CDR2 FYNNEI. Written as DNA, the CDR3 is TGTGCCAGCAGTGAAGCGCAACAGGGGAATTCCGGTGGCTACACCTTC. Its translation is CASSEAQQGNSGGYTF.

This clonotype has just a few counts. The genes are TRBV5-4 and TRBJ2-1; D could derive from TRBD1 or TRBD2 (5 bases each). Trimming took off 4 bases at V and 8 bases at J, with 19 bases between the two ends. The CDR3 sequence is 15 residues long. CDR1 and CDR2 from the germline V gene are SGHNT and YYREEE (reference sequence). CDR3 sequence reads: CASSPRSNRGDEQFF. Written as DNA, the CDR3 is TGTGCCAGCAGCCCACGTTCAAACAGAGGGGATGAGCAGTTCTTC.

This rearrangement joins TRBV11-1 to TRBJ2-7; D unclear. V was pared by 8 bases and J by 2 bases, with 10 bases between. This CDR3 region has 12 residues. From germline, CDR1 is SGHAT and CDR2 FQDESV (reference sequence). The CDR3 spells CASRLGAYEQYF. CDR3 in DNA: TGTGCCAGCCGCCTTGGGGCCTACGAGCAGTACTTC. Filled out from reference TRBV11-1 and TRBJ2-7, the complete variable domain reads EAEVAQSPRYKITEKSQAVAFWCDPISGHATLYWYRQILGQGPELLVQFQDESVVDDSQLPKDRFSAERLKGVDSTLKIQPAELGDSAMYLCASRLGAYEQYFGPGTRLTVT.

The J gene is TRBJ2-7, the V gene TRBV24-1; 9 positions agree with TRBD1. The CDR3 consists of 14 residues. Looked up from germline, CDR1 is KGHDR and CDR2 is SFDVKD. The V and J ends lost 6 bases and 5 bases, in that order; junction bases with no gene match: 7. The CDR3: CATSSGQGRDEQYF. As DNA, the CDR3 is TGTGCCACCAGTTCTGGACAGGGGCGGGACGAGCAGTACTTC.

The genes are TRBV6-2 or TRBV6-3 and TRBJ2-2, with 12 positions matching TRBD2. The CDR3 loop spans 18 amino acids. V was clipped by 5 bases and J by 4 bases; unmatched bases: 11. Germline V CDR1 and CDR2: MNHEY, SVGEGT. The CDR3, as DNA: TGTGCCAGCAGTGACCCCCCTGAACTAGCGGGGGGCACCGGGGAGCTGTTTTTT. Amino acid sequence: CASSDPPELAGGTGELFF.

This clonotype was recorded many times. The chain has TRBV7-3 and TRBJ2-3, with D perhaps TRBD2 (5 bases). The ends were cut back, 1 base at V and 0 bases at J, with 11 bases in the middle. Germline loops: CDR1 SGHTA, CDR2 FQGTGA. This CDR3 comprises 16 residues. CDR3 coding DNA: TGTGCCAGCAGCTTAATGTACGGGGATAGCACAGATACGCAGTATTTT. Its protein is CASSLMYGDSTDTQYF.

This chain uses TRBV9 with TRBJ2-5, with D perhaps TRBD2 (5 bases). The V and J ends lost 4 bases and 3 bases respectively, with 13 bases between them. Germline CDR1 and CDR2: SGDLS and YYNGEE. The CDR3 is made up of 14 amino acids. The CDR3 DNA follows: TGTGCCAGCAGCCCGACCGGGGTAGAAGAGACCCAGTACTTC. Its protein is CASSPTGVEETQYF.